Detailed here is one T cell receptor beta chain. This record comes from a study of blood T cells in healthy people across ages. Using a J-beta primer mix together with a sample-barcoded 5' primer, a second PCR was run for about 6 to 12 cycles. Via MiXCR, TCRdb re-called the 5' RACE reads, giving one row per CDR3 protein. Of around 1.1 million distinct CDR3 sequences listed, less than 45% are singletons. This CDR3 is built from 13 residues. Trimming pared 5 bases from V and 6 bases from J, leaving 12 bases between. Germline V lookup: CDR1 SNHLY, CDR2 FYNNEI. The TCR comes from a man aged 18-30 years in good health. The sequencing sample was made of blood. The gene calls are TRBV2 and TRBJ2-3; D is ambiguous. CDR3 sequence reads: CASSKDRSDTQYF. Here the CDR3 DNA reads TGTGCCAGCAGTAAGGACCGGTCGGATACGCAGTATTTT.